The following is a TCR beta chain sequence with its context. Antigen specificity is unknown. The data belong to a study of cytomegalovirus exposure and HLA in healthy donors. General study results and limits: The later analysis indicated that the majority of CMV-associated TCR beta chains appeared HLA-restricted. Sequencing probably produced one cluster of sequence variants that were highly shared.

PCR employed 60 Vbeta and 13 Jbeta primers. Clones were read by immunoSEQ multiplex PCR, and TCRdb kept only the in-frame ones, dropping some. The sample gives about 190,000 clones, around 81% of which show up once; around 2% is in the top ten. The CDR3 sequence is 15 residues long. The V gene's germline CDR1 is SGDLS and CDR2 YYNGEE. The V end lost 3 bases, the J end lost 6 bases, and 15 bases lay between the germline ends. Sequencing was performed on PBMCs. The origin of this receptor is a woman younger than 35 in good health and CMV-seropositive. This chain links TRBV9 with TRBJ1-4; the D gene is possibly TRBD1 (5 bases). The CDR3 sequence is CASSEGGGLDEKLFF. In DNA form, the CDR3 reads TGTGCCAGCAGCGAGGGTGGGGGGTTGGATGAAAAACTGTTTTTT.